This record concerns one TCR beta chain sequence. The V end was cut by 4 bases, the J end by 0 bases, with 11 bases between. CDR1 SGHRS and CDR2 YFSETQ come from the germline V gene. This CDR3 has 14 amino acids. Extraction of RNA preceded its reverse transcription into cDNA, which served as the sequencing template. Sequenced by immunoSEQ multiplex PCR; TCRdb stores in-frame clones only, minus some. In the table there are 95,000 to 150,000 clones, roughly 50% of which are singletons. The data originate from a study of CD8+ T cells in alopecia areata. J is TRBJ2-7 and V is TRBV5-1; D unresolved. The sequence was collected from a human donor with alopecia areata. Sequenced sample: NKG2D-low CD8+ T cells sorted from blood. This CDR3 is CASSASGSSYEQYF. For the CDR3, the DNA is TGCGCCAGCAGCGCGTCGGGCAGCTCCTACGAGCAGTACTTC.